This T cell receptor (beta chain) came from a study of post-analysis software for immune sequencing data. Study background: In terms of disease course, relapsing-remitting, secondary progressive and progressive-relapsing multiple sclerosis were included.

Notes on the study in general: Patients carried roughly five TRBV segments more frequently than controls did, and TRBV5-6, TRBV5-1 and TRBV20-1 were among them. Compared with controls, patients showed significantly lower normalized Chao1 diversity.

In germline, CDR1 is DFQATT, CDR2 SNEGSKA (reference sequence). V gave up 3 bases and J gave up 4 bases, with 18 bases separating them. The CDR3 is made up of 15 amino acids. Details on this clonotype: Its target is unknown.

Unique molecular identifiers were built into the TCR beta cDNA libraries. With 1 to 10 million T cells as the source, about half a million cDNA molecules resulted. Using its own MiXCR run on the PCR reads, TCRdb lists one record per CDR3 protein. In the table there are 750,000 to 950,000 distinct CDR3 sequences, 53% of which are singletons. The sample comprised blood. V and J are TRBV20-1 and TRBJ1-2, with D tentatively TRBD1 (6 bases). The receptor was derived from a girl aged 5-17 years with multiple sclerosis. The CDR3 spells CSARGPGALGYGYTF. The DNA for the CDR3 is TGCAGTGCTAGGGGGCCGGGGGCGCTTGGCTATGGCTACACCTTC.